The T cell receptor (beta chain) described here comes from a study of shared clonotypes between healthy human individuals. Findings and limits, study-wide: Memory subsets generally showed lower estimated richness than naive subsets.

Several immunoSEQ plates received, in even portions, the genomic DNA of each subset. Profiled with immunoSEQ multiplex PCR; TCRdb holds only in-frame clones, not every one. The data show roughly 2.5 million clones, with 90% to 95% seen just once and around 0.15% held by the top ten. As concerns this clone: The antigen remains undetermined.

Donors comprised healthy HIV-negative adults lacking recent acute infections or vaccinations. V shed 3 bases and J shed 4 bases, with 12 bases lying between them. The CDR3 sequence is 14 residues long. Per the germline V gene, CDR1 is KGHSH and CDR2 is LQKENI. The chain couples TRBV18 to TRBJ1-1; D is unclear. The sample consisted of naive CD4+ T cells sorted from blood. Regarding subset: CD45RA+ positively selected. The source is a man aged 18 to 30 in good health. The DNA of the CDR3 is TGTGCCAGCTCACCCAATTCCCCGAGCACTGAAGCTTTCTTT. Translated: CASSPNSPSTEAFF.